This T cell receptor beta chain was found in a study of OX40 agonist ivuxolimab in advanced cancers. Study overall: Dose-escalation patients' cancers were hepatocellular carcinoma, melanoma, renal cell or head and neck cancer.

Germline lookup yields CDR1 MNHEY and CDR2 SMNVEV (reference sequence). After removal of 9 bases from V and 1 base from J, the junction contained 1 base not matched to a gene. The CDR3 has 13 residues. Measured with immunoSEQ multiplex PCR; TCRdb has only the in-frame clones, and not every one. The data hold 50,000 to 65,000 clones, with 75% to 90% observed a single time. As regards this clone: Antigen unknown.

Overall study findings and caveats: People who partly responded at 0.1-3.0 mg/kg had some of the least clonal expansion seen.

The sequence derives from an adult with an advanced solid tumor such as melanoma, head and neck, liver or kidney cancer. V usage is TRBV27 and J usage is TRBJ2-1, with TRBD2 matching over 9 bases. The input for sequencing was CD4+ or CD8+ T cells sorted from blood, taken in a trial of the OX40 agonist ivuxolimab. The CDR3 loop reads CASSGSSYNEQFF. The CDR3 coding sequence is TGTGCCAGTAGCGGGAGTTCCTACAATGAGCAGTTCTTC.